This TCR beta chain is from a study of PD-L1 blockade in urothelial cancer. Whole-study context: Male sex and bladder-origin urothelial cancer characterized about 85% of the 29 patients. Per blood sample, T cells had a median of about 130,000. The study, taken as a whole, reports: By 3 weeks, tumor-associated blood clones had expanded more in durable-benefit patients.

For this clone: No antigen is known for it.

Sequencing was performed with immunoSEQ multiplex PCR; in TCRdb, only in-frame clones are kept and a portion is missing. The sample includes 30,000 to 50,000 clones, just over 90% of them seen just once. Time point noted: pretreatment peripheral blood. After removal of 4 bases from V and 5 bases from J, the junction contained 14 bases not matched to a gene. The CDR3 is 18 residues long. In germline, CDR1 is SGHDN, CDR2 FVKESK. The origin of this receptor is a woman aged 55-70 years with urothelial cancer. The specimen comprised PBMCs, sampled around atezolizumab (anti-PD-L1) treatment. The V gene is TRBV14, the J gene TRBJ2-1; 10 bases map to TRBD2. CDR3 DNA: TGTGCCAGCAGCCCCTGGACTAGCGGTGCGGAAACCCACAATGAGCAGTTCTTC. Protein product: CASSPWTSGAETHNEQFF.